This TCR beta chain emerged from a study of T cells in Graves' hyperthyroidism and ophthalmopathy. There were TCR beta CDR3 regions amplified from RNA transcripts. When the TCR CDR3 underwent first-round RT-PCR, the HTBI primer set was used. From the multiplex PCR reads, TCRdb called clonotypes with MiXCR, one entry per CDR3 protein. Of approximately 400,000 distinct CDR3 sequences in the sample, approximately 17% are singletons; the top ten hold over 35%. There are many counts of this clonotype. Germline CDR1 reads LGHDT; CDR2 reads YNNKEL (reference sequence). V was pared by 0 bases and J by 10 bases, with 19 bases between. The CDR3 has 17 amino acids.

This chain uses TRBV3-1 with TRBJ1-6; no reliable D call. The TCR was taken from a young man with Graves' ophthalmopathy. The sequenced material came from blood. The CDR3: CASSQDWITGSRSPLHF. For the CDR3, the DNA is TGTGCCAGCAGCCAAGATTGGATTACGGGGTCAAGATCACCCCTCCACTTT.